The 18 T cell receptor beta chains in this list originate from one sample, sequenced in a study of blood T cell repertoires in COVID-19. Profiled with immunoSEQ multiplex PCR; TCRdb holds only in-frame clones, not every one. The sample contains 250,000 to 300,000 clones, around 87% of which appear only once. The sample was peripheral blood. Every receptor here comes from a woman aged 60 to 75 with COVID-19, enrolled during active disease.

This clone occurred a few times. The chain uses TRBV20-1 and TRBJ1-6; D gene ambiguous. The CDR3 extends over 13 amino acids. CDR1 is DFQATT and CDR2 is SNEGSKA in the germline V gene (reference sequence). V lost 3 bases and J 10 bases, leaving 13 bases between the germline ends. This CDR3 is CSASRGVQSPLHF. The DNA for the CDR3 is TGCAGTGCTAGTCGGGGAGTTCAATCACCCCTCCACTTT.

V usage is TRBV29-1 and J usage is TRBJ2-7, with 11 bases that match TRBD2. Germline CDR1 and CDR2: SQVTM and ANQGSEA. Germline trimming cut 4 bases from V and 2 bases from J; bases unmatched to any gene: 7. CDR3 length: 15 amino acids. In nucleotides, the CDR3 is TGCAGCGTTGTTACTAGCGGGAGATCTGCCTACGAGCAGTACTTC. It translates to CSVVTSGRSAYEQYF.

The chain uses TRBV5-1 and TRBJ2-7; perhaps TRBD1 as D (6 bases). The V and J ends lost 2 bases and 2 bases respectively, with 11 bases between them. CDR1 is SGHRS, CDR2 YFSETQ, per germline. CDR3 length: 14 residues. In DNA form, the CDR3 reads TGCGCCAGCAGCTTAAGGGGGTCTGCCTACGAGCAGTACTTC. Protein: CASSLRGSAYEQYF.

The chain is built from TRBV7-2 and TRBJ1-4; TRBD1 is a possible D gene (5 bases). Trimming shortened V by 1 base and J by 5 bases, and 8 bases separated the two germline ends. In germline, CDR1 is SGHTA, CDR2 FQGNSA. This CDR3 has 14 residues. The chain's CDR3 is CASSLEGPNEKLFF. The CDR3 bases are TGTGCCAGCAGCTTAGAGGGGCCAAATGAAAAACTGTTTTTT.

The chain has TRBV3-1 (or the pseudogene TRBV3-2) and TRBJ1-3; 8 bases fit TRBD1. The CDR3 contains 14 residues. The V gene's germline CDR1 is LGHDT and CDR2 YNNKEL (reference sequence). V shed 4 bases, J shed 2 bases, and the junction held 1 base outside the gene matches. In nucleotides, the CDR3 is TGTGCCAGCAGCCGGACAGGGACTGGAAACACCATATATTTT. Its translation: CASSRTGTGNTIYF.

This chain links TRBV10-3 with TRBJ2-3, with TRBD2 matching 14 bases. Trimming at V came to 6 bases and at J to 4 bases, leaving 12 bases not matched to a gene. This CDR3 is built from 18 residues. Germline assignment: CDR1 ENHRY and CDR2 SYGVKD. The CDR3, as DNA: TGTGCCATCAGGGGCTGGGGACTAGCGGGAGTTGAGGCAGATACGCAGTATTTT. It codes for CAIRGWGLAGVEADTQYF.

The rearrangement links TRBV19 to TRBJ2-4; TRBD2 agrees at 9 bases. The CDR3 contains 16 residues. Trimming took 2 bases from V and 0 from J; bases not matched to a gene: 2. Looked up from germline, CDR1 is LNHDA and CDR2 is SQIVND (reference sequence). In DNA form, the CDR3 reads TGTGCCAGTAGTATATTTAGCGGGGGAGCCAAAAACATTCAGTACTTC. This sequence encodes CASSIFSGGAKNIQYF. Combining the CDR3 with reference TRBV19 and TRBJ2-4 gives the whole variable domain DGGITQSPKYLFRKEGQNVTLSCEQNLNHDAMYWYRQDPGQGLRLIYYSQIVNDFQKGDIAEGYSVSREKKESFPLTVTSAQKNPTAFYLCASSIFSGGAKNIQYFGAGTRLSVL.

The chain has TRBV29-1 and TRBJ1-5, with TRBD1 identical over 7 bases. From germline, CDR1 is SQVTM and CDR2 ANQGSEA. After removal of 6 bases from V and 1 base from J, the junction contained 6 bases not matched to a gene. The CDR3 has 14 amino acids. The DNA for the CDR3 is TGCAGCGTATGGGAACAGGGGAGCAATCAGCCCCAGCATTTT. Translating it yields CSVWEQGSNQPQHF.

The chain carries TRBV4-2 and TRBJ2-2; D is perhaps TRBD2 (5 bases). CDR3 length: 12 residues. V lost 4 bases and J lost 7, with 7 bases in between. Germline values: CDR1 LGHNA, CDR2 YNFKEQ. The CDR3 coding sequence is TGTGCCAGCAGCCGGCGGGTCGGGGAGCTGTTTTTT. This sequence encodes CASSRRVGELFF.

Of note for this clone: This sample includes further DNA sequences coding for the same CDR3. This rearrangement joins TRBV6-1 to TRBJ1-1; 7 bases align to TRBD1. The trim removed 2 bases at V and 1 base at J, leaving 1 base unmatched. The V gene's germline CDR1 is MNHNS and CDR2 SASEGT. The CDR3 sequence is 14 residues long. CDR3 bases: TGTGCCAGCAGTGAACGACAGGGGAACACTGAAGCTTTCTTT. Amino acid sequence: CASSERQGNTEAFF.

The chain is built from TRBV6-2 or TRBV6-3 and TRBJ2-1; the D gene is possibly TRBD1 (6 bases). Germline V gene lookup returns CDR1 MNHEY and CDR2 SVGEGT. Between the trimmed V and J ends, which lost 4 bases and 13 bases, there was a span of 14 bases. The CDR3 covers 12 residues. CDR3 sequence (DNA): TGTGCCAGCAGTTTCACAGGGACCGGACAGTTCTTC. Protein sequence: CASSFTGTGQFF.

The J gene is TRBJ1-1, the V gene TRBV28, with TRBD1 identical over 7 bases. V dropped 6 bases and J dropped 6; count of bases not matched to a gene: 13. The CDR3 contains 15 residues. Germline CDR1 MDHEN, CDR2 SYDVKM. This chain's CDR3 is CASSPSTGVGAEAFF. CDR3 DNA: TGTGCCAGCAGCCCTTCTACAGGGGTTGGGGCTGAAGCTTTCTTT.

The V call is TRBV15, the J call TRBJ1-3, with 8 bases lining up with TRBD1. Germline assignment: CDR1 LNHNV and CDR2 YYDKDF (reference sequence). V shed 0 bases and J 0 bases; nucleotides not matched to a gene: 4. The CDR3 spans 17 residues. The CDR3 DNA reads TGTGCCACCAGCAGAGATCAAGGACAGGGCTCTGGAAACACCATATATTTT. It translates to CATSRDQGQGSGNTIYF.

This chain uses TRBV25-1 with TRBJ1-6; D is ambiguous. V was clipped by 3 bases and J by 13 bases, with 19 bases between them. Germline V CDR1 and CDR2: MGHDK, SYGVNS. The CDR3 is made up of 15 amino acids. CDR3 sequence reads: CASSDHDIPRMPLHF. CDR3 sequence (DNA): TGTGCCAGCAGTGACCACGACATCCCCAGAATGCCCCTCCACTTT.

Comment on this clone: An end of the junction does not agree with germline; a read error may underlie this. V usage is TRBV6-2 or TRBV6-3 and J usage is TRBJ2-6; the match to TRBD2 covers 12 bases. The CDR3 runs to 12 residues. CDR1 is MNHEY, CDR2 SVGEGT, per germline. The CDR3 nucleotides are TGTGCCAGCAGTTACCTAGCGGGAGGGCCTCAATTC. It encodes CASSYLAGGPQF.

This chain uses TRBV4-3 with TRBJ1-2; 7 nucleotides match TRBD1. V lost 3 bases and J lost 0; bases outside the gene matches: 1. The length of the CDR3 is 14 residues. CDR1 LGHNA and CDR2 YSLEER come from the germline V gene. The CDR3 here is CASSHTGANYGYTF. In nucleotides, the CDR3 is TGCGCCAGCAGCCATACAGGGGCTAACTATGGCTACACCTTC.

V is TRBV7-9 and J is TRBJ1-5; 9 nucleotides line up with TRBD1. The J segment lost 6 bases and the V segment lost 5 bases, leaving 5 bases of the junction unmatched. CDR1 and CDR2 from the germline V gene are SEHNR and FQNEAQ (reference sequence). The CDR3 covers 14 residues. The DNA of the CDR3 is TGTGCCAGCAGCGGGGACAGGGCGGGTCAGCCCCAGCATTTT. It encodes CASSGDRAGQPQHF.

The rearrangement uses TRBV7-8 and TRBJ1-6; D gene ambiguous. This CDR3 spans 14 amino acids. V lost 3 bases, J lost 6 bases, and 9 bases lay in between. Germline V lookup: CDR1 SGHVS, CDR2 FQNEAQ. CDR3 sequence: CASSFSEGNSPLHF. The CDR3 DNA reads as TGTGCCAGCAGCTTCAGTGAGGGTAATTCACCCCTCCACTTT. The whole variable domain, filled in from reference TRBV7-8 and TRBJ1-6, reads GAGVSQSPRYKVAKRGQDVALRCDPISGHVSLFWYQQALGQGPEFLTYFQNEAQLDKSGLPSDRFFAERPEGSVSTLKIQRTQQEDSAVYLCASSFSEGNSPLHFGNGTRLTVT.